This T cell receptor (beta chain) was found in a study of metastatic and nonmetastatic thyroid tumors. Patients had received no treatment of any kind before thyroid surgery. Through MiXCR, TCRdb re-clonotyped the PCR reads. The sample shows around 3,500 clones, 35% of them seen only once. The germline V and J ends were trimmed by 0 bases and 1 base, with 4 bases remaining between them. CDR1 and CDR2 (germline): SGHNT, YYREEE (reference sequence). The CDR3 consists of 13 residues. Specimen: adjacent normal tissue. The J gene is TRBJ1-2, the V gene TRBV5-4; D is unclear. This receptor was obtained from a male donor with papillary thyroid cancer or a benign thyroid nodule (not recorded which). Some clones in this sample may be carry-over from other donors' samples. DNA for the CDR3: TGTGCCAGCAGCTTGGACAGTAACTATGGCTACACCTTC. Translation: CASSLDSNYGYTF.